One sample yielded the 18 T cell receptor beta chains listed below, sequenced in a study of CD8 T cells in ankylosing spondylitis. MiXCR, applied by TCRdb to the 5' RACE reads, yields one record per CDR3 protein. The sample includes 250,000 to 400,000 distinct CDR3 sequences, 9.5% to 13% seen only once; the top ten take around 10%. The specimen was blood, either unsorted or a sorted T cell fraction (not recorded which). The receptor set was obtained from a female donor with ankylosing spondylitis or in good health (not recorded which).

This clonotype has a count of ten or more. The chain is built from TRBV10-3 and TRBJ1-1; D might be TRBD1 (5 bases). Trimming removed 10 bases at V and 7 bases at J, with 22 bases between. The CDR3 covers 14 residues. Per the germline V gene, CDR1 is ENHRY and CDR2 is SYGVKD. The CDR3 DNA reads as TGTGCCACTCGGGGGTCGGGAGGCGACCTTGAAGCTTTCTTT. It yields the protein CATRGSGGDLEAFF.

The rearrangement uses TRBV30 and TRBJ2-2; D remains unclear. V dropped 2 bases and J dropped 2 bases, with 6 bases sitting between them. The germline CDR1 and CDR2 sequences are GTSNPN and SVGIG (reference sequence). This CDR3 region has 13 residues. The CDR3: CAWSHSNTGELFF. The CDR3 bases are TGTGCCTGGAGTCACAGCAACACCGGGGAGCTGTTTTTT.

The CDR3 coding sequence is TGCAGTGCTAGAGCCGGGAGTGGGGATGAAAAACTGTTTTTT. Translated, it gives CSARAGSGDEKLFF. This chain joins TRBV20-1 and TRBJ1-4; D gene ambiguous. Germline V gene lookup returns CDR1 DFQATT and CDR2 SNEGSKA (reference sequence). This CDR3 is 14 amino acids long. V gave up 1 base and J gave up 6 bases, with 12 bases separating them.

This clonotype was observed a few times. The V gene is TRBV6-1, the J gene TRBJ1-6; tentative D call: TRBD1 (5 bases). This CDR3 is 14 amino acids long. Germline CDR1 MNHNS, CDR2 SASEGT. Trimming pared 5 bases from V and 6 bases from J, leaving 11 bases between. The CDR3 DNA reads TGTGCCAGCAGTCAATCAGGGTTTAATTCACCCCTCCACTTT. Translated, it gives CASSQSGFNSPLHF.

This clonotype appeared many times. The V gene is TRBV24-1, the J gene TRBJ2-7; 8 nucleotides align to TRBD1. Losses at the gene ends were 4 bases for V and 0 bases for J; bases not matched to a gene: 10. This CDR3 comprises 17 residues. Germline CDR1 KGHDR, CDR2 SFDVKD. CDR3 bases: TGTGCCACCAGTGAAAGGACAGGGACCTTTTTCTCCTACGAGCAGTACTTC. Translated, it gives CATSERTGTFFSYEQYF.

This clonotype was observed many times. The chain carries TRBV12-3 or TRBV12-4 and TRBJ2-3, with unresolved D. V lost 2 bases to trimming and J lost 5 bases, with 14 bases between them. CDR3 length: 15 amino acids. The CDR3 spells CASSLKGSAQDTQYF. The CDR3 DNA follows: TGTGCCAGCAGTTTAAAGGGCAGCGCCCAAGATACGCAGTATTTT.

This clonotype was counted at least ten times. This chain links TRBV29-1 with TRBJ2-5, with 10 bases that match TRBD1. Trimming at V came to 6 bases and at J to 3 bases, leaving 4 bases not matched to a gene. Per the germline V gene, CDR1 is SQVTM and CDR2 is ANQGSEA. This CDR3 spans 13 amino acids. The CDR3 region is CSVGQGVEETQYF. CDR3 bases: TGCAGCGTCGGACAGGGGGTGGAAGAGACCCAGTACTTC.

The V gene is TRBV29-1, the J gene TRBJ2-1, with 7 nucleotides matching TRBD2. The CDR3 has 16 amino acids. After removal of 6 bases from V and 5 bases from J, the junction contained 16 bases not matched to a gene. In germline, CDR1 is SQVTM, CDR2 ANQGSEA. CDR3 sequence: CSVHPLTSAQNNEQFF. The CDR3 region has the DNA TGCAGCGTCCACCCACTAACTAGCGCCCAAAACAATGAGCAGTTCTTC.

This clonotype has only a few counts. This sequence joins TRBV19 and TRBJ2-2; D gene ambiguous. Germline V CDR1 and CDR2: LNHDA, SQIVND (reference sequence). The CDR3 consists of 17 residues. V was clipped by 8 bases and J by 2 bases, with 21 bases between them. The CDR3: CASLEVKALRNTGELFF. The CDR3 region has the DNA TGTGCCAGTTTAGAGGTGAAGGCCCTCCGCAACACCGGGGAGCTGTTTTTT.

This clonotype was seen many times. The CDR3 reads CSASEGSSYNEQFF. CDR3 nucleotide sequence: TGCAGTGCTAGTGAGGGAAGCTCCTACAATGAGCAGTTCTTC. The chain combines TRBV20-1 with TRBJ2-1; the D gene is possibly TRBD2 (5 bases). The CDR3 extends over 14 amino acids. Trimming left V 3 bases short and J 0 bases short, with 9 bases between. Germline V gives CDR1 DFQATT, CDR2 SNEGSKA (reference sequence).

This clonotype was counted ten times or more. J is TRBJ2-1 and V is TRBV5-6; TRBD1 is a possible D gene (5 bases). Germline CDR1 is SGHDT and CDR2 is YYEEEE. V was trimmed by 2 bases and J by 7 bases, leaving 7 bases between them. This CDR3 region has 12 residues. CDR3 nucleotides: TGTGCCAGCAGCTTCGCAGGGAATGAGCAGTTCTTC. Translated: CASSFAGNEQFF.

This clonotype showed up many times. The chain carries TRBV20-1 and TRBJ2-3, with D uncertain. Trimming shortened V by 3 bases and J by 3 bases, and 7 bases separated the two germline ends. This CDR3 is built from 12 residues. Germline CDR1 reads DFQATT; CDR2 reads SNEGSKA (reference sequence). CDR3 in amino acids: CSARGGTDTQYF. CDR3 nucleotide sequence: TGCAGTGCTAGGGGCGGAACAGATACGCAGTATTTT.

This clonotype was counted only a few times. V gene TRBV3-1 combines with J gene TRBJ1-1; 9 bases are a match to TRBD1. J lost 4 bases, V lost 3 bases, and 3 bases had no gene match. The CDR3 length is 14 residues. The germline V gene has CDR1 LGHDT and CDR2 YNNKEL (reference sequence). CDR3 protein: CASSQGQGTTEAFF. CDR3 DNA sequence: TGTGCCAGCAGCCAGGGACAGGGAACCACTGAAGCTTTCTTT.

A word on this clonotype: A much larger clone sits a single nucleotide away, making a read error possible. The chain employs TRBV29-1 and TRBJ2-1, with a weak D call TRBD1 (5 bases). This CDR3 spans 12 amino acids. The germline V gene has CDR1 SQVTM and CDR2 ANQGSEA. V lost 6 bases and J 6 bases, leaving 12 bases between the germline ends. This CDR3 reads CSVIPGINEQFF. CDR3 sequence (DNA): TGCAGCGTGATTCCAGGGATCAATGAGCAGTTCTTC.

The V gene is TRBV4-2, the J gene TRBJ1-2, with D unclear. Germline values: CDR1 LGHNA, CDR2 YNFKEQ. The CDR3 loop spans 15 amino acids. Trimming cost V 0 bases and J 4 bases, with 12 bases left between them. Here the CDR3 reads CASSQEEAVGYGYTF. DNA for the CDR3: TGTGCCAGCAGCCAAGAAGAGGCGGTCGGCTATGGCTACACCTTC.

V gene TRBV6-2 or TRBV6-3 combines with J gene TRBJ2-7; D is unclear. V lost 0 bases and J 4 bases, leaving 16 bases between the germline ends. The CDR3 covers 16 residues. Germline CDR1 MNHEY, CDR2 SVGEGT. In DNA, the CDR3 is TGTGCCAGCAGTTACTCGAAGTCACACGGAGAGTACGAGCAGTACTTC. Translated, it gives CASSYSKSHGEYEQYF.

This clonotype came up a few times. V is TRBV28 and J is TRBJ2-2; 8 bases line up with TRBD1. The germline CDR1 and CDR2 sequences are MDHEN and SYDVKM. The trim removed 8 bases at V and 4 bases at J, leaving 9 bases unmatched. This CDR3 has 15 amino acids. The CDR3 sequence is CASFTGGVSTGELFF. In nucleotides, the CDR3 is TGTGCCAGCTTTACAGGGGGTGTGAGCACCGGGGAGCTGTTTTTT.

This clonotype was counted at least ten times. The rearrangement links TRBV28 to TRBJ2-7, with 14 nucleotides matching TRBD2. This CDR3 has 16 residues. Per the germline V gene, CDR1 is MDHEN and CDR2 is SYDVKM. With V trimmed by 5 bases and J by 3 bases, 6 bases remained unmatched. Here the CDR3 DNA reads TGTGCCAGCAGTCCCTACGGACTAGCGGGAGGCTACGAGCAGTACTTC. It specifies CASSPYGLAGGYEQYF.